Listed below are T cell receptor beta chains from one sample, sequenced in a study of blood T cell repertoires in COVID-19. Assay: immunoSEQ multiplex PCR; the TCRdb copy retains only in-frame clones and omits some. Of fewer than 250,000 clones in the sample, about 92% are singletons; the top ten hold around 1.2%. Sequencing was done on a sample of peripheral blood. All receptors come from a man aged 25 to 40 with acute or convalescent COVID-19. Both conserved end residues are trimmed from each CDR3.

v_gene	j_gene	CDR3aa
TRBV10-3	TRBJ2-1	AISGSGRASGEQF
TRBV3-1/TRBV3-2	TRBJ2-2	ASSQRQGLGELF
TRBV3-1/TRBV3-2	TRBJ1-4	ASSILLDRDEKLF
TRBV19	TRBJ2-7	ASSDSGSTYEQY
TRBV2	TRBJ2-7	ASRRRLAGEGNEQY
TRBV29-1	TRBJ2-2	SVRQGWGTGELF
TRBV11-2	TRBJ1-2	ASSSAPRGADYGYT
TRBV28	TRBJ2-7	ASSGVNFIHEQY
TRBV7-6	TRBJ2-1	ASSLEALAGGFNEQF
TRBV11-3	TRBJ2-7	ASSLDPRAEQY
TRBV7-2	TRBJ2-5	ASSPGGGSGRKTQY
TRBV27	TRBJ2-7	ASSLRSGGSPYEQY
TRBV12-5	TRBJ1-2	ASGLGQPYGYT
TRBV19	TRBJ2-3	ASSTPDLIDTQY
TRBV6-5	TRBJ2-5	ASQQGAGQTQY
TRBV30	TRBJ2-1	AWTDRGPYNEQF
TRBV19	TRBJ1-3	ASSIPGRMDTIY
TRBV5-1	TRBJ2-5	ASSGQGGETQY
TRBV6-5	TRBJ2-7	ASTRNSDSYEQY
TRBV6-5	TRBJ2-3	ASREVRDTQY
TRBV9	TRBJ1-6	ASSVGGNSYNSPLH
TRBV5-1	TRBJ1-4	ASSLISSEKLF
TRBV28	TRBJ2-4	ASGTGDDIQY
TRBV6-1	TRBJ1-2	ASSEAPAINYGYT
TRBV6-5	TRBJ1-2	ASRPLYVGYGYT
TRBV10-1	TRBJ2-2	ASSGQGAGELF
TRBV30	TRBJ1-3	AWNRDRARNTIY
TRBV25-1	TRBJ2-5	ASSEVGRQQETQY
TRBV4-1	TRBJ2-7	ASSLHGEYYEQY
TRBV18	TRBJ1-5	ASSLGRVANQPQH
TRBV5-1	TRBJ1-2	ASISSPAGGNGYT
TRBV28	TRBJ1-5	ASSLGTGKQPQH
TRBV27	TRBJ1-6	ASSLRGALNSPLH
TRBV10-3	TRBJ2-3	AISTGSTDTQY
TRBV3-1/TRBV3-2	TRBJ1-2	ASSQEAISSGYGYT
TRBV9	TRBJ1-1	ASSPQTGMNTEAF
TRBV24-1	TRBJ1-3	ATSDPGRDPSGNTIY
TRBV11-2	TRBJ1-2	ASSSTNYGYT
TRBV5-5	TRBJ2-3	ASSLDGTIVDTQY
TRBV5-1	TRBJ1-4	ASSSAGHRNEKLF
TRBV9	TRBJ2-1	ASSPPRSSRQYNEQF
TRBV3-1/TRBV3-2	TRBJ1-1	ASSQPGGNTEAF
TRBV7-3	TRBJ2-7	ASSSVAGGEQY
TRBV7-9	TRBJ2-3	ASSFGGSTDTQY
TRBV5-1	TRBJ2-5	ASSPDAGGPRETQY
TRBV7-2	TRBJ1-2	ASSLSRGNYGYT
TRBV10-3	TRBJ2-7	AISEPQGASYEQY
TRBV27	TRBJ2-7	ASSFMEKYEQY
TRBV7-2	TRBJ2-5	ASSFVGQARRETQY
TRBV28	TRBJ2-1	ASSKRIPYNEQF
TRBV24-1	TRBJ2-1	ATASGTAYNEQF
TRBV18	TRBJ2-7	ASSLTGGLDEQY
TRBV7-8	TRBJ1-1	ASSPGRNTEAF
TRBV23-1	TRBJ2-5	ASSQSKSGGGQETQY